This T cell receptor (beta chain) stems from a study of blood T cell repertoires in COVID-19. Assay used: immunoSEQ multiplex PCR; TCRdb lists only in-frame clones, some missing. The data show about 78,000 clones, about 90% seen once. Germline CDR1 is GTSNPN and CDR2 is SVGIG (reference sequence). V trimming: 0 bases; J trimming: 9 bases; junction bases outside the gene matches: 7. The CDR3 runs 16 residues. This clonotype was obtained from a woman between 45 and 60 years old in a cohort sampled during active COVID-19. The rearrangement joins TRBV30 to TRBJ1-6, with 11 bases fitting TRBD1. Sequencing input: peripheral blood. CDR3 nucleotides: TGTGCCTGGAGTGTCCTAGGGACAGGGGGAAGTTCACCCCTCCACTTT. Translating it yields CAWSVLGTGGSSPLHF.